This T cell receptor (beta chain) stems from a study of regulatory T cells in long-lasting Graves disease. Whole-study findings and limits: Less diverse TCR repertoires were seen in persistent Graves' patients than in newly diagnosed ones. In persistent patients, shared public clonotypes (roughly 2,800) outnumbered those in new patients (roughly 1,000).

As to time point: newly diagnosed GD, antithyroid drugs for less than 3 months. Construction of the TCR library relied on RNA isolated from PBMCs. V dropped 6 bases and J dropped 8 bases, with 13 bases sitting between them. This CDR3 region has 12 residues. CDR1 SGHAT and CDR2 FQNNGV come from the germline V gene. In this sample, this clonotype turned up many times. Its specificity is not known. TCR beta libraries were built with iRepertoire HTBI primers and Arm-PCR of CDR3 regions. TCRdb called the multiplex PCR reads again in MiXCR, with one record for every CDR3 protein. The sample has roughly 520,000 distinct CDR3 sequences; about 11% are singletons. A further study also used this sample, focusing on T cells in Graves' hyperthyroidism and ophthalmopathy.

This sequence originates from a woman aged 25-40 years with Graves disease. The material sequenced was peripheral blood mononuclear cells (PBMCs), taken at new diagnosis, from a patient treated with antithyroid drugs. V is TRBV11-2 and J is TRBJ1-2, with unresolved D. The chain's CDR3 is CASRQMAFGYTF. The CDR3 DNA sequence: TGTGCCAGCAGGCAAATGGCATTCGGCTACACCTTC.